The sequence of this T cell receptor beta chain was determined in a study of blood T cells in healthy people across ages. Study outcomes and limitations: Using unsorted PBMCs precluded a conclusive naive versus antigen-experienced comparison. Per-million-T-cell TCR beta diversity fell roughly linearly with age.

Germline V gene lookup returns CDR1 SGHRS and CDR2 YFSETQ. This CDR3 comprises 14 residues. Trimming shortened V by 0 bases and J by 4 bases, and 8 bases separated the two germline ends. Donor samples were obtained from healthy Caucasian individuals from Russia, aged roughly 6 to 90. Next came a second PCR, run for about 7 to 12 cycles, which used a sample-barcoded 5' primer along with a J-beta primer mix. Through a template-switch adaptor with 12 random nucleotides, each cDNA molecule received a tag. A single record per CDR3 protein comes from TCRdb applying MiXCR to the 5' RACE reads. The table includes hundreds of thousands of distinct CDR3 sequences, approximately 39% detected once. Regarding this clonotype: Its antigen remains unknown.

The clonotype comes from a woman in her fifties or sixties in good health. The genes are TRBV5-1 and TRBJ2-1; D is unclear. Sequencing was carried out using blood. The DNA for the CDR3 is TGCGCCAGCAGCTTGGCCGGGCAGTACAATGAGCAGTTCTTC. This encodes CASSLAGQYNEQFF. The variable domain in full, with the rest retrieved from reference TRBV5-1 and TRBJ2-1, is KAGVTQTPRYLIKTRGQQVTLSCSPISGHRSVSWYQQTPGQGLQFLFEYFSETQRNKGNFPGRFSGRQFSNSRSEMNVSTLELGDSALYLCASSLAGQYNEQFFGPGTRLTVL.